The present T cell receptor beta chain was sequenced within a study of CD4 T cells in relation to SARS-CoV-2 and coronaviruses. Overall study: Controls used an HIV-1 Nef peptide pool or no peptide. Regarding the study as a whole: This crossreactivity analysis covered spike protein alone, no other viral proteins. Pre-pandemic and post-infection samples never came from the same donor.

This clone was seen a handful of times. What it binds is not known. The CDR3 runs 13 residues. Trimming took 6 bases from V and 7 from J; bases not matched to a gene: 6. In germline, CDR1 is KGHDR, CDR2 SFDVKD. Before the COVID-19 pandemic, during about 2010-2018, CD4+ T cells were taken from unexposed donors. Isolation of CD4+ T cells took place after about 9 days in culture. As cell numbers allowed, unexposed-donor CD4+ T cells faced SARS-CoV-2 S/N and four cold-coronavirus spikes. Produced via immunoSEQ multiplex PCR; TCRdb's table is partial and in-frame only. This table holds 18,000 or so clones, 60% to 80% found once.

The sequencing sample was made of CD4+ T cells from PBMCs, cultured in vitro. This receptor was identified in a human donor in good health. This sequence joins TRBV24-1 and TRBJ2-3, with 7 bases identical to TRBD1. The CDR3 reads CATSSGRGYTQYF. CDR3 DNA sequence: TGTGCCACCAGTTCCGGCAGGGGGTATACGCAGTATTTT.